A single sample is the source of the 6 T cell receptor beta chains below, sequenced in a study of T cells in Graves' hyperthyroidism and ophthalmopathy. RNA transcripts provided the source from which TCR beta CDR3 regions were amplified. An initial round of RT-PCR targeting the TCR CDR3 relied on the HTBI primer set. TCRdb analysed the multiplex PCR reads with MiXCR anew, one entry per CDR3 protein. The sample records 300,000 to 400,000 distinct CDR3 sequences, about 14% being singletons. The material sequenced was blood. These receptors all stem from a woman in her twenties or thirties with Graves' hyperthyroidism.

The genes are TRBV9 and TRBJ2-1; 12 nucleotides agree with TRBD2. With V trimmed by 4 bases and J by 6 bases, 11 bases remained unmatched. Per germline, CDR1 SGDLS and CDR2 YYNGEE. The CDR3 has 17 amino acids. CDR3 DNA: TGTGCCAGCAGCTCACGGACTAGCGGGGAGGGGACCAATGAGCAGTTCTTC. Translation: CASSSRTSGEGTNEQFF.

This clonotype has more than one count but fewer than ten. This rearrangement joins TRBV10-3 to TRBJ2-7; weak D call: TRBD1 (7 bases). The CDR3 is made up of 14 amino acids. Trimming took off 10 bases at V and 1 base at J, with 17 bases between the two ends. Per the germline V gene, CDR1 is ENHRY and CDR2 is SYGVKD. CDR3 coding DNA: TGTGCCACCACCGGAGGGGGCCCATCCTACGAGCAGTACTTC. This codes for CATTGGGPSYEQYF.

This clonotype was seen just once. The CDR3 DNA reads as TGTGCCACCAGTGAGGCAAGCGGACTGCGGCAGTTCTTC. It encodes CATSEASGLRQFF. The rearrangement joins TRBV24-1 to TRBJ2-1, with a weak D call TRBD2 (5 bases). Germline values: CDR1 KGHDR, CDR2 SFDVKD. With 4 bases removed from V and 12 bases from J, the gap between germline ends came to 15 bases. CDR3 size: 13 residues.

There are many counts of this clonotype. The chain employs TRBV28 and TRBJ2-7, with 9 bases that match TRBD2. V lost 4 bases, J lost 3 bases, and 10 bases stayed unmatched. Germline values: CDR1 MDHEN, CDR2 SYDVKM. The CDR3 runs to 16 residues. In DNA, the CDR3 is TGTGCCAGCAGTTCTCTGCGTATGACTAGCGGCTACGAGCAGTACTTC. This gives the protein CASSSLRMTSGYEQYF.

The chain couples TRBV6-1 to TRBJ1-5; maybe TRBD1 (6 bases). Germline values: CDR1 MNHNS, CDR2 SASEGT. Trimming removed 4 bases at V and 7 bases at J, with 8 bases between. This CDR3 spans 12 amino acids. CDR3 DNA sequence: TGTGCCAGCAGTGCAAGGGGGCAGCCCCAGCATTTT. Its translation is CASSARGQPQHF.

The chain carries TRBV7-2 and TRBJ2-1; TRBD2 matches 7 bases. Germline-derived CDR1 and CDR2 are SGHTA and FQGNSA. The CDR3 length is 15 residues. The V segment lost 5 bases and the J segment 9 bases; nucleotides outside the gene matches: 13. The CDR3: CASSHVGREKVEQFF. The DNA of the CDR3 is TGTGCCAGCAGCCACGTAGGGCGGGAGAAGGTTGAGCAGTTCTTC.